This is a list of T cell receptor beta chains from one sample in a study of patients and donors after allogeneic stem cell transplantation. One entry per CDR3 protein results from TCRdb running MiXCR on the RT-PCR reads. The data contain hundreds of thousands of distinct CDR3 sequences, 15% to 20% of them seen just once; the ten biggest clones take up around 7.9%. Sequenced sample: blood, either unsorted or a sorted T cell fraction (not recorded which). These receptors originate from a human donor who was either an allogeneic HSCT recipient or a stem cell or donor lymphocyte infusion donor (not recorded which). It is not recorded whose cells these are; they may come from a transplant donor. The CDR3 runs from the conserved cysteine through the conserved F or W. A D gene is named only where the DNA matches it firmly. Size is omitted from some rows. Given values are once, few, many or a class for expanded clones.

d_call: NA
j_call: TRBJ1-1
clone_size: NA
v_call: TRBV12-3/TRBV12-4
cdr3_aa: CASSPRTDYAFF
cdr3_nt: TGTGCCAGCAGTCCCCGGACAGATTATGCTTTCTTT

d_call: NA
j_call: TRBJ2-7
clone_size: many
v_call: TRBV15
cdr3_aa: CATSRGGQAYEQYF
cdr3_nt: TGTGCCACCAGCAGAGGGGGACAAGCCTACGAGCAGTACTTC

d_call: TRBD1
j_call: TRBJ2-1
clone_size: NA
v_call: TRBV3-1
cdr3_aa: CASSSGTGGSNEQFF
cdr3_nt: TGTGCCAGCAGCTCCGGGACAGGGGGCTCAAATGAGCAGTTCTTC

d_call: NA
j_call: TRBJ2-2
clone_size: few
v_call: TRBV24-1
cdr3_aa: CATSDPVRITGELFF
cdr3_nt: TGTGCCACCAGTGATCCCGTCCGGATCACCGGGGAGCTGTTTTTT

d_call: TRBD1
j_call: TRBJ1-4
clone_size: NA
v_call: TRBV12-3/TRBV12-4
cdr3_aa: CASSDRAEKLFF
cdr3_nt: TGTGCCAGCAGCGACAGGGCTGAAAAACTGTTTTTT

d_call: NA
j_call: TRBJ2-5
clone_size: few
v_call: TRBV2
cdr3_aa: CASRTTWGEETQYF
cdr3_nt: TGTGCCAGCCGAACGACGTGGGGGGAAGAGACCCAGTACTTC

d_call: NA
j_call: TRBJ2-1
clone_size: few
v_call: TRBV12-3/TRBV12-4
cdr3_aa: CASSLRERGYNEQFF
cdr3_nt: TGTGCCAGCAGTTTACGGGAGAGGGGCTACAATGAGCAGTTCTTC

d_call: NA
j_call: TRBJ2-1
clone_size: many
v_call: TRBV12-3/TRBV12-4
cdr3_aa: CASSSIFSVNNEQFF
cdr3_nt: TGTGCCAGCAGTTCCATCTTTTCGGTCAACAATGAGCAGTTCTTC

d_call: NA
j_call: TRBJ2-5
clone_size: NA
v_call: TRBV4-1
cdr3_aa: CASSQGGLETQYF
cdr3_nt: TGCGCCAGCAGCCAAGGGGGGTTGGAGACCCAGTACTTC

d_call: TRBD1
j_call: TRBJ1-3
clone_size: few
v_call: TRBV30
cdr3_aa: CAWRDRAGNTIYF
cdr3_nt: TGTGCCTGGAGGGACAGGGCTGGAAACACCATATATTTT

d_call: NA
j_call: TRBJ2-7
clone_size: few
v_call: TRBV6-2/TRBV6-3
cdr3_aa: CASTLDYASYEQYF
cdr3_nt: TGTGCCAGCACGCTAGACTACGCCTCCTACGAGCAGTACTTC

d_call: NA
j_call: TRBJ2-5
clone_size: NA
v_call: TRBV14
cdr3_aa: CASPDPGEGENQYF
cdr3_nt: TGTGCCAGCCCTGATCCGGGAGAAGGAGAGAACCAGTACTTC

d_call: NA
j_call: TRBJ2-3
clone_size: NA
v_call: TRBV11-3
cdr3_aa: CASSPPGLSTDTQYF
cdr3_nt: TGTGCCAGCAGCCCCCCGGGACTGAGCACAGATACGCAGTATTTT

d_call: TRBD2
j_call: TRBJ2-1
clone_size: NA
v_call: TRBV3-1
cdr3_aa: CASSQLAGGPTYNEQFF
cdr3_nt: TGTGCCAGCAGCCAGCTAGCGGGAGGCCCAACCTACAATGAGCAGTTCTTC

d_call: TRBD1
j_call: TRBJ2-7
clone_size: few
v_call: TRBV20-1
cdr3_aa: CSARGGRGLEQYF
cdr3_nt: TGCAGTGCTAGAGGCGGCAGGGGGCTCGAGCAGTACTTC

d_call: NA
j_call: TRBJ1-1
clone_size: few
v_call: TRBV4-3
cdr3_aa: CASSQGGYTEAFF
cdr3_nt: TGCGCCAGCAGCCAAGGGGGGTACACTGAAGCTTTCTTT

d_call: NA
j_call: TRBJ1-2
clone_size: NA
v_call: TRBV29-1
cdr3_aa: CSGVTFDGYTF
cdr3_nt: TGCAGCGGGGTGACTTTCGATGGCTACACCTTC

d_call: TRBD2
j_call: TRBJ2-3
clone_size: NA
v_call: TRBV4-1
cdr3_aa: CATSRGGRGDTQYF
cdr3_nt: TGCGCCACCAGTCGGGGCGGGAGGGGAGATACGCAGTATTTT

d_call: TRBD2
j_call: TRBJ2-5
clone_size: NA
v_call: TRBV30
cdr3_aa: CAWSKSGGRETQYF
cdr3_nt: TGTGCCTGGAGTAAATCGGGGGGGAGGGAGACCCAGTACTTC

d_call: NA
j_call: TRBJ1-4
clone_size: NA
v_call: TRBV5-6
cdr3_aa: CASSLWTEINNEKLFF
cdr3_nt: TGTGCCAGCAGCTTGTGGACAGAGATTAATAATGAAAAACTGTTTTTT

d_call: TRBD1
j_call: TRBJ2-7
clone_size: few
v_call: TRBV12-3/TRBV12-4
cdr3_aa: CASSPGQGVSYEQYF
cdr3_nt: TGTGCCAGCAGTCCCGGACAGGGGGTATCCTACGAGCAGTACTTC

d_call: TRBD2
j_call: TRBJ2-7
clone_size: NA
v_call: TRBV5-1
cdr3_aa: CASSLTAGGSSYEQYF
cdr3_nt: TGCGCCAGCAGCTTGACGGCGGGAGGCTCCTCCTACGAGCAGTACTTC

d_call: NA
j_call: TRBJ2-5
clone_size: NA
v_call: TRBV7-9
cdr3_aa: CASSSGAYQETQYF
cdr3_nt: TGTGCCAGCAGCTCGGGGGCCTACCAAGAGACCCAGTACTTC

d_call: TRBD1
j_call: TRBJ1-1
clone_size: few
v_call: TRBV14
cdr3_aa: CASSHRGQAPEAFF
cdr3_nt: TGTGCCAGCAGCCACCGGGGACAGGCACCTGAAGCTTTCTTT

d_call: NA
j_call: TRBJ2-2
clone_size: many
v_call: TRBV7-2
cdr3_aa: CASSWAANTGELFF
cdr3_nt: TGTGCCAGCAGCTGGGCGGCCAACACCGGGGAGCTGTTTTTT

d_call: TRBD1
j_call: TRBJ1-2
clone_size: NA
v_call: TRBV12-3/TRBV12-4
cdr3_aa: CASSLSPAGGYYGYTF
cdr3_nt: TGTGCCAGCAGTTTATCCCCCGCAGGGGGCTACTATGGCTACACCTTC